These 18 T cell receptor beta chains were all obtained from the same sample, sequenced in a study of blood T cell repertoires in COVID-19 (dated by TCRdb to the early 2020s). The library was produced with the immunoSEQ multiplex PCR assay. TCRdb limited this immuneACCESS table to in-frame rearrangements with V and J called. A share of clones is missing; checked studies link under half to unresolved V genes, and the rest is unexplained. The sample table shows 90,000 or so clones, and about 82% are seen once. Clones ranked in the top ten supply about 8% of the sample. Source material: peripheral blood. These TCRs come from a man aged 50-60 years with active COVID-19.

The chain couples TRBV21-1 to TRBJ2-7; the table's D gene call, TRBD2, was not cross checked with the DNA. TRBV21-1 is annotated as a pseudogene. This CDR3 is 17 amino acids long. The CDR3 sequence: CASRNASGIRCSYEQYF. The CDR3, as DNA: TGTGCCAGCCGGAATGCTAGCGGAATCAGATGCTCCTACGAGCAGTACTTC.

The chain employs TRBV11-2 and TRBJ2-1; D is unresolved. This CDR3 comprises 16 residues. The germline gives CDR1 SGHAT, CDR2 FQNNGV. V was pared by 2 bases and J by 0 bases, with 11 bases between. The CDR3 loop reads CASSLNSRVSYNEQFF. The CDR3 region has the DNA TGTGCCAGCAGCTTAAACTCCCGGGTCTCCTACAATGAGCAGTTCTTC.

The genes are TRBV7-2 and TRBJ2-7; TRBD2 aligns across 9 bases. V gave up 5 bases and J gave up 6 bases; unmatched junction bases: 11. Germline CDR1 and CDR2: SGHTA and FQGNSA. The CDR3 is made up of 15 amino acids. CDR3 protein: CASSPRGGLAGEQYF. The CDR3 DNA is TGTGCCAGCAGCCCGCGGGGGGGGCTCGCCGGCGAGCAGTACTTC.

CDR3 sequence reads: CASSGDRVGEQFF. DNA for the CDR3: TGTGCCAGCAGCGGGGACAGGGTCGGTGAGCAGTTCTTC. J is TRBJ2-1 and V is TRBV5-6; the match to TRBD1 covers 9 bases. Germline CDR1 is SGHDT and CDR2 is YYEEEE. The CDR3 has 13 residues. With V trimmed by 4 bases and J by 9 bases, 5 bases remained unmatched.

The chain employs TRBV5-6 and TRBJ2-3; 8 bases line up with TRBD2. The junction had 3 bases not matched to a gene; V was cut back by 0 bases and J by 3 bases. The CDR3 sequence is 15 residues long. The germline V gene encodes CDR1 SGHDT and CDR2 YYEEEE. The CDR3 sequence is CASSLEGLATDTQYF. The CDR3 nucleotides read TGTGCCAGCAGCTTGGAAGGACTAGCAACAGATACGCAGTATTTT.

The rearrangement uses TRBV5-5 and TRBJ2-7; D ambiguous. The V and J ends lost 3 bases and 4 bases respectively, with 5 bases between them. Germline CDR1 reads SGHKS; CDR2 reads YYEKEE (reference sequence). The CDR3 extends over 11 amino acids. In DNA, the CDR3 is TGTGCCAGCAGCTCAGGATACGAGCAGTACTTC. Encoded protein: CASSSGYEQYF.

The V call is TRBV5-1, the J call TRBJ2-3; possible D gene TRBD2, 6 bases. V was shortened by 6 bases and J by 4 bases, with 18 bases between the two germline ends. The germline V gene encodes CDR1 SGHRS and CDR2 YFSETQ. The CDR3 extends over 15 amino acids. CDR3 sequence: CASTPTIPGADTQYF. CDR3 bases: TGCGCCAGCACCCCCACCATTCCGGGGGCAGATACGCAGTATTTT.

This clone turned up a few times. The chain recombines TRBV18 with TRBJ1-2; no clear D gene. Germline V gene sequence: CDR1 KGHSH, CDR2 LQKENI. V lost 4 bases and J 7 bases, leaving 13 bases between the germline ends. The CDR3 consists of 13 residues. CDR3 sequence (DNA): TGTGCCAGCTCACAAACGGGGTCGCGTGGCTACACCTTC. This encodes CASSQTGSRGYTF.

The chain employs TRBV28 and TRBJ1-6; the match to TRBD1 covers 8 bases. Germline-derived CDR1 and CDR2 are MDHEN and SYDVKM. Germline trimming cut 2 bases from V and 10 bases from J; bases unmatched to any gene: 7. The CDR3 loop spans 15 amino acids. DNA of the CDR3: TGTGCCAGCAGTTTAAGTAGGACAGGGTCCTCACCCCTCCACTTT. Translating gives CASSLSRTGSSPLHF.

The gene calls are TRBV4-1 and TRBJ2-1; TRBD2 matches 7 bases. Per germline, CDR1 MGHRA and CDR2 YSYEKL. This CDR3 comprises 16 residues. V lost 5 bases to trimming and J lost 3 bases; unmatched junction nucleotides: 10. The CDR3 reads CASSSVGAGVYNEQFF. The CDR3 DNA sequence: TGCGCCAGCAGCTCCGTTGGTGCGGGAGTCTACAATGAGCAGTTCTTC.

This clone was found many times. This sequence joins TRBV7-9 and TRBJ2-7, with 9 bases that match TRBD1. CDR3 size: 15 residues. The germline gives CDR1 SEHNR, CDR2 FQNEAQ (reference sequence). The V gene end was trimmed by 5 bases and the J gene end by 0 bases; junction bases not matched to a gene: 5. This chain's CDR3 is CASSPPGQGSYEQYF. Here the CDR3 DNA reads TGTGCCAGCAGCCCGCCGGGACAGGGCTCCTACGAGCAGTACTTC. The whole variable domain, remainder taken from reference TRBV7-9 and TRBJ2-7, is DTGVSQNPRHKITKRGQNVTFRCDPISEHNRLYWYRQTLGQGPEFLTYFQNEAQLEKSRLLSDRFSAERPKGSFSTLEIQRTEQGDSAMYLCASSPPGQGSYEQYFGPGTRLTVT.

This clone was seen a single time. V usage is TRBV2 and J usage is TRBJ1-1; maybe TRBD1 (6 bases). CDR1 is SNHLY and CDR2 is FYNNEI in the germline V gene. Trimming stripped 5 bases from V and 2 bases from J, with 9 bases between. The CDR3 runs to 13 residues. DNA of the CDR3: TGTGCCAGCAGTAGACAGGCAAACACTGAAGCTTTCTTT. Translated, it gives CASSRQANTEAFF. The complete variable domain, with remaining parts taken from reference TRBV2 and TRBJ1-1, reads EPEVTQTPSHQVTQMGQEVILRCVPISNHLYFYWYRQILGQKVEFLVSFYNNEISEKSEIFDDQFSVERPDGSNFTLKIRSTKLEDSAMYFCASSRQANTEAFFGQGTRLTVV.

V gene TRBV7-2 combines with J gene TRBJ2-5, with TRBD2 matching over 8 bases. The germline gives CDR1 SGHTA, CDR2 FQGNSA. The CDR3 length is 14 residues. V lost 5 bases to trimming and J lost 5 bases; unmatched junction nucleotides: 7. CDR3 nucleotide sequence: TGTGCCAGCAGCCCATCGGGAGGGGCGGAGACCCAGTACTTC. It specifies CASSPSGGAETQYF. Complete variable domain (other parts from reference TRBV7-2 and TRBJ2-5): GAGVSQSPSNKVTEKGKDVELRCDPISGHTALYWYRQSLGQGLEFLIYFQGNSAPDKSGLPSDRFSAERTGGSVSTLTIQRTQQEDSAVYLCASSPSGGAETQYFGPGTRLLVL.

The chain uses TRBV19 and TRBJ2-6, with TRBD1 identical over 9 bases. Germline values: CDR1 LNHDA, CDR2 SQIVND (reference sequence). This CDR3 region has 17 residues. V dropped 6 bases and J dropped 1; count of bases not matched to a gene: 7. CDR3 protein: CASRRTGVSSGANVLTF. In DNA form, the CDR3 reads TGTGCCAGTAGACGGACAGGGGTGAGTTCTGGGGCCAACGTCCTGACTTTC.

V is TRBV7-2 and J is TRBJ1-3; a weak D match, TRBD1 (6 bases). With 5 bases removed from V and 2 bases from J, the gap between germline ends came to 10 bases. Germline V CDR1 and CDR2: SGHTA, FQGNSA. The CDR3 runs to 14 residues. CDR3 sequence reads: CASSVQGTGNTIYF. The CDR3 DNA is TGTGCCAGCAGCGTCCAGGGGACTGGAAACACCATATATTTT.

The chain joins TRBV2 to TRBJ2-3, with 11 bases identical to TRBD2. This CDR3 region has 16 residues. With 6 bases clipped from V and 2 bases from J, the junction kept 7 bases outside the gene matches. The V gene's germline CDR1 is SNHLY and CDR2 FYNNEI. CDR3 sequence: CASSGMTSGDTDTQYF. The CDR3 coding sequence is TGTGCCAGCAGCGGAATGACTAGCGGGGACACAGATACGCAGTATTTT. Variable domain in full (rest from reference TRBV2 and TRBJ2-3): EPEVTQTPSHQVTQMGQEVILRCVPISNHLYFYWYRQILGQKVEFLVSFYNNEISEKSEIFDDQFSVERPDGSNFTLKIRSTKLEDSAMYFCASSGMTSGDTDTQYFGPGTRLTVL.

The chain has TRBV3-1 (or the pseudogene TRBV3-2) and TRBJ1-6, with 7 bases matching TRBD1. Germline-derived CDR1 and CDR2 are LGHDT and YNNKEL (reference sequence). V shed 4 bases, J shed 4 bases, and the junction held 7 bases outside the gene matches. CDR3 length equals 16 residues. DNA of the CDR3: TGTGCCAGCAGCCTTTTCCACAGGGGTTATAATTCACCCCTCCACTTT. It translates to CASSLFHRGYNSPLHF.

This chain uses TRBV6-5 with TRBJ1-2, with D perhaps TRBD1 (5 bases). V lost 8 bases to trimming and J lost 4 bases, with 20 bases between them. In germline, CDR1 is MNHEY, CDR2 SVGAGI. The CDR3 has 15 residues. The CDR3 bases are TGTGCCAGCGCGACAGCCCTATCCCGAGGCTATGGCTACACCTTC. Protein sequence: CASATALSRGYGYTF.